A selection of T cell receptor beta chains follows, all from one sample in a study of T cell changes during pregnancy in multiple sclerosis. The protocol was immunoSEQ multiplex PCR, while the TCRdb copy is restricted to in-frame clones and leaves out a portion. The sample holds 30,000 to 40,000 clones, 94% seen once. The sample was CD4+ T cells from peripheral blood mononuclear cells, taken in the second trimester of pregnancy. The receptors were gathered from a female donor with multiple sclerosis, enrolled in a pregnancy study. Both conserved end residues are part of each CDR3. Each record gives: clone size, D gene, V gene, J gene, CDR3 protein, CDR3 DNA. A D gene is named only where the DNA matches it firmly. Rows give clone size only sometimes, using once, few, many, or a class for an expanded clone.

clone_size: once
d_call: .
v_call: TRBV27
j_call: TRBJ2-7
cdr3_aa: CASSLVLTGGLGEQYF
cdr3_nt: TGTGCCAGCAGTTTAGTTTTGACAGGAGGCCTGGGGGAGCAGTACTTC

clone_size: .
d_call: TRBD2
v_call: TRBV5-1
j_call: TRBJ2-3
cdr3_aa: CASSLEAGGTTDTQYF
cdr3_nt: TGCGCCAGCAGCTTGGAGGCGGGGGGAACCACAGATACGCAGTATTTT

clone_size: .
d_call: .
v_call: TRBV7-2
j_call: TRBJ1-1
cdr3_aa: CASSPRSEAFF
cdr3_nt: TGTGCCAGCAGCCCGAGGAGTGAAGCTTTCTTT

clone_size: .
d_call: TRBD1
v_call: TRBV27
j_call: TRBJ1-1
cdr3_aa: CASSSRGPLAEAFF
cdr3_nt: TGTGCCAGCAGTTCAAGGGGGCCGCTCGCTGAAGCTTTCTTT

clone_size: .
d_call: .
v_call: TRBV2
j_call: TRBJ2-3
cdr3_aa: CASTERDTQYF
cdr3_nt: TGTGCCAGCACGGAGAGAGATACGCAGTATTTT

clone_size: .
d_call: .
v_call: TRBV11-2
j_call: TRBJ1-1
cdr3_aa: CASSLLAGGAEAFF
cdr3_nt: TGTGCCAGCAGCTTACTGGCGGGGGGAGCTGAAGCTTTCTTT

clone_size: .
d_call: TRBD2
v_call: TRBV4-1
j_call: TRBJ2-1
cdr3_aa: CASRPTRTSHYNEQFF
cdr3_nt: TGCGCCAGCAGACCGACCCGGACTAGCCATTACAATGAGCAGTTCTTC

clone_size: .
d_call: .
v_call: TRBV5-4
j_call: TRBJ2-4
cdr3_aa: CASSERTVSNIQYF
cdr3_nt: TGTGCCAGCAGCGAACGGACAGTTTCTAACATTCAGTACTTC

clone_size: .
d_call: .
v_call: TRBV27
j_call: TRBJ2-7
cdr3_aa: CASSLSPGYEQYF
cdr3_nt: TGTGCCAGCAGTTTATCGCCAGGGTACGAGCAGTACTTC

clone_size: .
d_call: .
v_call: TRBV2
j_call: TRBJ2-5
cdr3_aa: CASSERGRETQYF
cdr3_nt: TGTGCCAGCAGTGAGCGGGGTCGGGAGACCCAGTACTTC

clone_size: .
d_call: TRBD1
v_call: TRBV5-5
j_call: TRBJ1-4
cdr3_aa: CASSRQGRSEKLFF
cdr3_nt: TGTGCCAGCAGTAGACAGGGGAGGAGCGAAAAACTGTTTTTT

clone_size: once
d_call: .
v_call: TRBV18
j_call: TRBJ2-2
cdr3_aa: CASSPRLGANGELFF
cdr3_nt: TGTGCCAGCTCACCACGCCTGGGGGCCAACGGGGAGCTGTTTTTT

clone_size: .
d_call: .
v_call: TRBV7-3
j_call: TRBJ1-2
cdr3_aa: CASSSTGGGYTF
cdr3_nt: TGTGCCAGCAGCTCGACAGGAGGAGGCTACACCTTC

clone_size: .
d_call: TRBD1
v_call: TRBV5-4
j_call: TRBJ1-2
cdr3_aa: CASSSGDRGVYGYTF
cdr3_nt: TGTGCCAGCAGCTCGGGGGACAGGGGAGTCTATGGCTACACCTTC

clone_size: .
d_call: TRBD2
v_call: TRBV6-1
j_call: TRBJ2-7
cdr3_aa: CASRTGGASLYEQYF
cdr3_nt: TGTGCCAGCAGAACCGGGGGGGCCTCTCTCTACGAGCAGTACTTC

clone_size: .
d_call: .
v_call: TRBV25-1
j_call: TRBJ1-2
cdr3_aa: CASSEGAGGYTF
cdr3_nt: TGTGCCAGCAGTGAAGGGGCAGGTGGCTACACCTTC

clone_size: .
d_call: .
v_call: TRBV19
j_call: TRBJ1-5
cdr3_aa: CASKSQDYSNQPQHF
cdr3_nt: TGTGCCAGTAAATCGCAGGATTATAGCAATCAGCCCCAGCATTTT

clone_size: .
d_call: .
v_call: TRBV13
j_call: TRBJ1-1
cdr3_aa: CASSLVGGGLTGELGTEAFF
cdr3_nt: TGTGCCAGCAGCTTAGTAGGGGGGGGTTTGACAGGCGAGCTTGGGACTGAAGCTTTCTTT

clone_size: .
d_call: .
v_call: TRBV5-4
j_call: TRBJ2-1
cdr3_aa: CASSADRLATYNEQFF
cdr3_nt: TGTGCCAGCAGCGCGGATCGGCTAGCGACCTACAATGAGCAGTTCTTC

clone_size: .
d_call: TRBD1
v_call: TRBV5-1
j_call: TRBJ1-1
cdr3_aa: CASNRRLGQGRGPNTEAFF
cdr3_nt: TGCGCCAGCAATCGTCGATTGGGACAGGGTAGGGGGCCGAACACTGAAGCTTTCTTT

clone_size: .
d_call: .
v_call: TRBV4-1
j_call: TRBJ1-2
cdr3_aa: CASSQESSNSYGYTF
cdr3_nt: TGCGCCAGCAGCCAAGAGTCAAGTAACAGCTATGGCTACACCTTC

clone_size: .
d_call: TRBD1
v_call: TRBV13
j_call: TRBJ1-6
cdr3_aa: CASSQRQGKNSPLHF
cdr3_nt: TGTGCCAGCAGTCAGCGACAGGGTAAGAATTCACCCCTCCACTTT

clone_size: .
d_call: TRBD2
v_call: TRBV7-6
j_call: TRBJ2-3
cdr3_aa: CASSPSGTSGNKYF
cdr3_nt: TGTGCCAGCAGCCCCTCCGGGACTAGCGGGAATAAGTATTTT

clone_size: .
d_call: .
v_call: TRBV7-9
j_call: TRBJ2-7
cdr3_aa: CASTVTGPTYEQYF
cdr3_nt: TGTGCCAGCACCGTTACAGGCCCAACCTACGAGCAGTACTTC

clone_size: .
d_call: TRBD1
v_call: TRBV28
j_call: TRBJ1-5
cdr3_aa: CASSHTITRTGRDQPQHF
cdr3_nt: TGTGCCAGCAGCCATACGATAACGCGGACAGGGAGGGATCAGCCCCAGCATTTT

clone_size: .
d_call: TRBD1
v_call: TRBV10-1
j_call: TRBJ2-2
cdr3_aa: CAVRDRVDGELFF
cdr3_nt: TGCGCCGTCCGGGACAGGGTCGACGGGGAGCTGTTTTTT

clone_size: .
d_call: TRBD1
v_call: TRBV30
j_call: TRBJ1-2
cdr3_aa: CAWSVRDRGNYGYTF
cdr3_nt: TGTGCCTGGAGTGTACGTGACAGGGGTAACTATGGCTACACCTTC

clone_size: .
d_call: TRBD1
v_call: TRBV5-1
j_call: TRBJ1-3
cdr3_aa: CASSPRTGPSLPSSGNTIYF
cdr3_nt: TGCGCCAGCAGCCCCAGGACAGGGCCATCCCTACCGAGCTCTGGAAACACCATATATTTT

clone_size: once
d_call: .
v_call: TRBV7-2
j_call: TRBJ1-1
cdr3_aa: CASSPRRGSVTEAFF
cdr3_nt: TGTGCCAGCAGCCCCCGTCGGGGGTCGGTCACTGAAGCTTTCTTT

clone_size: .
d_call: TRBD2
v_call: TRBV9
j_call: TRBJ2-5
cdr3_aa: CASSALAGASIETQYF
cdr3_nt: TGTGCCAGCAGCGCTCTAGCGGGAGCTAGTATTGAGACCCAGTACTTC

clone_size: .
d_call: .
v_call: TRBV10-2
j_call: TRBJ2-3
cdr3_aa: CASSSHTDTQYF
cdr3_nt: TGCGCCAGCAGTTCCCACACAGATACGCAGTATTTT

clone_size: .
d_call: .
v_call: TRBV18
j_call: TRBJ2-7
cdr3_aa: CASSPYRDNVRPYEQYF
cdr3_nt: TGTGCCAGCTCACCTTATCGGGACAACGTTCGCCCCTACGAGCAGTACTTC

clone_size: .
d_call: .
v_call: TRBV12-5
j_call: TRBJ1-1
cdr3_aa: CASARGGRNTEAFF
cdr3_nt: TGTGCTAGTGCCCGGGGGGGGCGGAACACTGAAGCTTTCTTT

clone_size: .
d_call: TRBD2
v_call: TRBV7-2
j_call: TRBJ2-5
cdr3_aa: CASSPTGGETQYF
cdr3_nt: TGTGCCAGCAGTCCTACGGGAGGAGAGACCCAGTACTTC

clone_size: once
d_call: .
v_call: TRBV5-1
j_call: TRBJ1-1
cdr3_aa: CASSLVAGRENTEAFF
cdr3_nt: TGCGCCAGCAGCTTGGTTGCAGGGCGGGAGAACACTGAAGCTTTCTTT

clone_size: .
d_call: .
v_call: TRBV12-1
j_call: TRBJ2-7
cdr3_aa: CASSSHAGGYEQYF
cdr3_nt: TGTGCCAGCAGCTCACACGCGGGAGGTTACGAGCAGTACTTC

clone_size: .
d_call: TRBD2
v_call: TRBV18
j_call: TRBJ2-7
cdr3_aa: CASSPSGGQTYEQYF
cdr3_nt: TGTGCCAGCTCACCAAGCGGGGGGCAAACCTACGAGCAGTACTTC

clone_size: .
d_call: TRBD2
v_call: TRBV27
j_call: TRBJ2-1
cdr3_aa: CASSPRLADNEQFF
cdr3_nt: TGTGCCAGCAGTCCGAGACTAGCGGACAATGAGCAGTTCTTC

clone_size: once
d_call: TRBD2
v_call: TRBV5-1
j_call: TRBJ2-1
cdr3_aa: CASTPGLAGSPAGDEQFF
cdr3_nt: TGCGCCAGCACCCCGGGACTAGCGGGATCCCCCGCAGGAGATGAGCAGTTCTTC

clone_size: .
d_call: TRBD1
v_call: TRBV2
j_call: TRBJ1-1
cdr3_aa: CASSKTGSNTEAFF
cdr3_nt: TGTGCCAGCAGCAAGACAGGGTCGAACACTGAAGCTTTCTTT

clone_size: .
d_call: .
v_call: TRBV19
j_call: TRBJ2-2
cdr3_aa: CASSIDRGTGELFF
cdr3_nt: TGTGCCAGTAGTATAGACCGCGGCACCGGGGAGCTGTTTTTT

clone_size: .
d_call: .
v_call: TRBV5-4
j_call: TRBJ2-1
cdr3_aa: CASSSRQFQNNEQFF
cdr3_nt: TGTGCCAGCAGCTCGCGACAGTTCCAAAACAATGAGCAGTTCTTC

clone_size: .
d_call: TRBD2
v_call: TRBV6-5
j_call: TRBJ2-1
cdr3_aa: CASSLAGGFGNEQFF
cdr3_nt: TGTGCCAGCAGCCTAGCGGGAGGGTTTGGGAATGAGCAGTTCTTC

clone_size: .
d_call: TRBD2
v_call: TRBV27
j_call: TRBJ2-7
cdr3_aa: CASSLSAGTSTVREQYF
cdr3_nt: TGTGCCAGCAGTTTATCGGCCGGGACTAGCACTGTACGCGAGCAGTACTTC

clone_size: .
d_call: .
v_call: TRBV6-5
j_call: TRBJ2-5
cdr3_aa: CASSTDSQETQYF
cdr3_nt: TGTGCCAGCAGTACTGACAGTCAAGAGACCCAGTACTTC

clone_size: .
d_call: .
v_call: TRBV10-1
j_call: TRBJ2-1
cdr3_aa: CASSESILYNEQFF
cdr3_nt: TGCGCCAGCAGTGAGTCGATACTGTACAATGAGCAGTTCTTC

clone_size: .
d_call: TRBD1
v_call: TRBV15
j_call: TRBJ2-2
cdr3_aa: CATSREDRANTGELFF
cdr3_nt: TGTGCCACCAGCAGAGAGGACAGGGCGAACACCGGGGAGCTGTTTTTT

clone_size: .
d_call: .
v_call: TRBV18
j_call: TRBJ2-7
cdr3_aa: CASSRTREEQYF
cdr3_nt: TGTGCCAGCTCACGAACACGGGAGGAGCAGTACTTC

clone_size: .
d_call: .
v_call: TRBV7-9
j_call: TRBJ2-1
cdr3_aa: CASSPQPVQFF
cdr3_nt: TGTGCCAGCAGCCCACAGCCCGTGCAGTTCTTC

clone_size: .
d_call: TRBD1
v_call: TRBV2
j_call: TRBJ1-4
cdr3_aa: CASRGQPTNEKLFF
cdr3_nt: TGTGCCAGCAGGGGACAGCCAACTAATGAAAAACTGTTTTTT